This TCR beta chain is from a study of blood T cells in healthy people across ages. General study points: Unsorted PBMC input precluded a conclusive naive versus antigen-experienced comparison.

The V end lost 1 base, the J end lost 9 bases, and 11 bases lay between the germline ends. This CDR3 is built from 12 residues. Germline V lookup: CDR1 SGHRS, CDR2 YFSETQ. As concerns this clonotype: Its cognate antigen is unknown.

It was with a sample-barcoded 5' primer and a J-beta primer mix that a second PCR of roughly 7 to 12 cycles was run. With 12 random nucleotides, a template-switch adaptor tagged each individual cDNA molecule. One entry per CDR3 protein, called by TCRdb with MiXCR from the 5' RACE reads. The sample consists of more than 1,400,000 distinct CDR3 sequences, about 43% of them appearing once. The sample consisted of blood. The receptor comes from a woman aged 18-29 years in good health. The gene calls are TRBV5-1 and TRBJ2-7, with a tentative D call TRBD2 (6 bases). CDR3 residues: CASSLTSPPQYF. In nucleotides, the CDR3 is TGCGCCAGCAGCTTGACTAGCCCACCGCAGTACTTC.